This T cell receptor (beta chain) was identified in a study of beta chain features in type 1 diabetes. Study details: Researchers looked at fewer than 110 million sorted cells across all samples. Study outcomes and limitations: Shortening that was moderate but significant affected the TCRB CDR3s of Type 1 diabetes patients in all four CD4+ subsets. Insertion counts at VDJ junctions were lower in type 1 diabetes patients, who also showed more deletions there. Across patients, naive, central memory and Treg TCRB repertoires exhibited apparently greater similarity than was observed across healthy donors.

With 3 bases removed from V and 2 bases from J, the gap between germline ends came to 17 bases. Germline lookup yields CDR1 LNHDA and CDR2 SQIVND (reference sequence). This CDR3 has 17 residues. Post-sort purity exceeded 95% for all sorted populations. Sequenced material consisted of expressed TCRB transcripts (all of the isolated RNA was reverse transcribed). Some clones are missing from TCRdb's copy, which holds only in-frame ones; the method was immunoSEQ multiplex PCR. The repertoire consists of approximately 360,000 clones, with approximately 12% occurring once and the leading ten covering 0.008% to 0.011%. This clone was recorded a few times. The target antigen is unknown.

The chain recombines TRBV19 with TRBJ2-4, with D maybe TRBD2 (6 bases). The TCR was taken from a young woman with type 1 diabetes. Sample: naive CD4+ T cells from blood. Here the CDR3 DNA reads TGTGCCAGTAGTATGAAGACAGCGGGTTTGACCAAAAACATTCAGTACTTC. Translated, it gives CASSMKTAGLTKNIQYF.